What follows are 18 T cell receptor beta chains derived from one specimen sequenced in a study of T cells expressing NK-cell markers (dated by TCRdb to 2018 to 2020). The protocol used for the library was 5' RACE. TCRdb lists the instrument as Illumina HiSeq 2000. Once TCRdb had reprocessed the reads, it stored one entry per CDR3 protein sequence and supplied no DNA. This sample's table has entries for roughly 450,000 distinct CDR3 sequences. The top ten clones comprise 1.4% of the sample. Sequenced sample: blood T cells: a sorted CD56 or NKG2C T cell subset, CD4+ or CD8+ T cells, or bulk PBMC T cells (not recorded which). These receptors were obtained from a woman in her fifties or sixties in good health. Donor details come from another sample of the same person, matched by shared clones.

This chain uses TRBV9 with TRBJ1-3; there is no DNA to check the TCRdb D call of TRBD1. The CDR3 is made up of 17 amino acids. Germline CDR1 reads SGDLS; CDR2 reads YYNGEE. The CDR3: CASSKRTGEPSGNTIYF.

The gene calls are TRBV5-1 and TRBJ1-4; without DNA, the TCRdb call of TRBD1 cannot be checked. This CDR3 comprises 15 residues. Germline V gene sequence: CDR1 SGHRS, CDR2 YFSETQ. CDR3 loop: CASSKGTGISEKLFF.

The V gene is TRBV30, the J gene TRBJ2-3; TCRdb outputs TRBD2, but without DNA this stays unchecked. This CDR3 contains 14 residues. The germline V gene encodes CDR1 GTSNPN and CDR2 SVGIG (reference sequence). The CDR3 loop reads CAWSVLAGTDTQYF.

The chain carries TRBV7-9 and TRBJ2-4. Germline V gene sequence: CDR1 SEHNR, CDR2 FQNEAQ (reference sequence). The CDR3 extends over 15 amino acids. The CDR3 sequence: CASSLETIAKNIQYF. Full variable domain (remainder filled in from reference TRBV7-9 and TRBJ2-4): DTGVSQNPRHKITKRGQNVTFRCDPISEHNRLYWYRQTLGQGPEFLTYFQNEAQLEKSRLLSDRFSAERPKGSFSTLEIQRTEQGDSAMYLCASSLETIAKNIQYFGAGTRLSVL.

The chain links TRBV20-1 to TRBJ1-1. Per germline, CDR1 DFQATT and CDR2 SNEGSKA (reference sequence). The CDR3 consists of 13 residues. CDR3 loop: CSASVEAGTEAFF.

The rearrangement joins TRBV28 to TRBJ2-3; TCRdb returns TRBD1, unconfirmable since there is no DNA. The CDR3 is 17 amino acids. The germline V gene has CDR1 MDHEN and CDR2 SYDVKM. CDR3: CASPGPGTASHSDTQYF.

V and J are TRBV27 and TRBJ2-2. Germline CDR1 MNHEY, CDR2 SMNVEV (reference sequence). The CDR3 extends over 15 amino acids. This CDR3 reads CASSTSWGYTGELFF.

This chain connects TRBV19 to TRBJ1-1. From germline, CDR1 is LNHDA and CDR2 SQIVND (reference sequence). The CDR3 covers 15 residues. Here the CDR3 reads CASSIQAARNTEAFF.

The chain recombines TRBV12-3 or TRBV12-4 with TRBJ2-1; TCRdb proposes TRBD1, but this gene call is untestable without DNA. CDR3 length: 17 amino acids. CDR3 region: CASNHRTTGGSGNEQFF.

The rearrangement uses TRBV7-9 and TRBJ1-2. The V gene's germline CDR1 is SEHNR and CDR2 FQNEAQ (reference sequence). The CDR3 has 17 residues. CDR3 loop: CASKSTGLAGETYGYTF.

The chain combines TRBV3-1 with TRBJ2-7; no DNA is available, so the TRBD2 call from TCRdb remains unchecked. The CDR3 contains 15 residues. Germline CDR1 LGHDT, CDR2 YNNKEL (reference sequence). This CDR3 is CASSQDFLPSTEQYF.

The chain joins TRBV20-1 to TRBJ1-3; TCRdb returns TRBD1, unconfirmable since there is no DNA. Looked up from germline, CDR1 is DFQATT and CDR2 is SNEGSKA (reference sequence). The CDR3 length is 14 residues. This chain's CDR3 is CSAPDRETGNTIYF.

Here the CDR3 reads CSFRAVGPDTQYF. The rearrangement uses TRBV29-1 and TRBJ2-3; TCRdb indicates TRBD1, and absent DNA this call remains unverified. Germline CDR1 SQVTM, CDR2 ANQGSEA. The CDR3 has 13 residues.

The chain carries TRBV6-1 and TRBJ2-7; TCRdb proposes TRBD1, but this gene call is untestable without DNA. CDR3 length equals 16 residues. CDR1 and CDR2 from the germline V gene are MNHNS and SASEGT. The CDR3 reads CASSEVRYTGSYEQYF.

The rearrangement links TRBV5-1 to TRBJ1-2; TCRdb calls TRBD1, which cannot be checked without DNA. Germline assignment: CDR1 SGHRS and CDR2 YFSETQ. The length of the CDR3 is 13 residues. The CDR3 sequence is CASSSWDAYGYTF.

This chain connects TRBV20-1 to TRBJ2-4; the D gene TCRdb calls, TRBD2, cannot be checked with no DNA. This CDR3 region has 14 residues. From germline, CDR1 is DFQATT and CDR2 SNEGSKA (reference sequence). The CDR3 protein is CSARDRGPKNIQYF.

The chain employs TRBV27 and TRBJ1-1. Germline-derived CDR1 and CDR2 are MNHEY and SMNVEV (reference sequence). This CDR3 contains 14 residues. The CDR3 sequence is CASRSGGKNTEAFF.

This chain uses TRBV20-1 with TRBJ2-1; no DNA is available, so the TRBD2 call from TCRdb remains unchecked. Germline-derived CDR1 and CDR2 are DFQATT and SNEGSKA (reference sequence). The CDR3 is 18 residues long. This chain's CDR3 is CSASTPASGPGWGDEQFF.